A selection of T cell receptor beta chains follows, all from one sample in a study of T-cell reconstitution after alpha-beta-depleted transplantation in children. Each CDR3 protein gets one entry after TCRdb re-called the PCR reads with MiXCR. The data contain about 440,000 distinct CDR3 sequences, about 45% of them singletons. This specimen consisted of PBMCs, obtained before TCRalphabeta/CD19-depleted stem cell transplant. The receptors here all came from a girl aged 2-9 years with aplastic anemia, due to receive a stem cell transplant. Both conserved end residues are part of each CDR3. The order of the fields is clone size, V gene, J gene, D gene, CDR3 DNA, CDR3 protein. A D gene is named only where the DNA matches it firmly. Clone size, where shown, is once, few, many, or a class for clones that have expanded.

>many|TRBV12-3/TRBV12-4|TRBJ2-2|-
TGTGCCAGCAGTTTGTCGGTTACCGACACCGGGGAGCTGTTTTTT
CASSLSVTDTGELFF
>-|TRBV15|TRBJ2-3|-
TGTGCCACCAGCAGAGATCCGGTAATAGGAGATACGCAGTATTTT
CATSRDPVIGDTQYF
>many|TRBV7-2|TRBJ2-2|-
TGTGCCAGCAGCTTAATGTTGGCGGTAGGGACCGGGGAGCTGTTTTTT
CASSLMLAVGTGELFF
>-|TRBV10-2|TRBJ2-7|-
TGCGCCAGCAGGGGTCAGGCGCTGGCCTACGAGCAGTACTTC
CASRGQALAYEQYF
>once|TRBV3-1|TRBJ1-2|-
TGTGCCAGCAGCCAAGACCCTCCAAACTATGGCTACACCTTC
CASSQDPPNYGYTF
>many|TRBV7-9|TRBJ2-7|-
TGTGCCAGCAGCAACATGGCCTTAGACCAGAGCTACGAGCAGTACTTC
CASSNMALDQSYEQYF
>many|TRBV9|TRBJ2-3|TRBD2
TGTGCCAGCAGCGTCCGGACTAGCGGAGATACGCAGTATTTT
CASSVRTSGDTQYF
>-|TRBV20-1|TRBJ2-1|TRBD2
TGCAGTGCTAGACCAGAGGCGGGAGAATTCTACAATGAGCAGTTCTTC
CSARPEAGEFYNEQFF
>once|TRBV20-1|TRBJ1-5|TRBD1
TGCAGTGCGCGGACAGGGGTCGGACAGCCCCAGCATTTT
CSARTGVGQPQHF
>few|TRBV18|TRBJ2-1|-
TGTGCCAGCTCGCGGACAGTTTACAATGAGCAGTTCTTC
CASSRTVYNEQFF
>-|TRBV20-1|TRBJ1-1|TRBD1
TGCAGTGCTTTGACAGGGTCTCGGCCTGAAGCTTTCTTT
CSALTGSRPEAFF
>-|TRBV7-9|TRBJ2-2|-
TGTGCCAGCAGCTTAGAAGGGGGACCCACCGGGGAGCTGTTTTTT
CASSLEGGPTGELFF
>many|TRBV3-1|TRBJ1-6|TRBD1
TGTGCCAGCAGCCAACTATCCGGAAAACAGGGGTCTTCACCCCTCCACTTT
CASSQLSGKQGSSPLHF
>-|TRBV7-3|TRBJ2-2|TRBD1
TGTGCCAGCAGCCAGACAGGGAGTTACACCGGGGAGCTGTTTTTT
CASSQTGSYTGELFF
>-|TRBV2|TRBJ2-7|-
TGTGCCAGCAGTACTCAGGGGTCCTTGAGGGAGCAGTACTTC
CASSTQGSLREQYF
>many|TRBV7-6|TRBJ1-2|TRBD1
TGTGCCAGCAGCTTACCACAGGGGTATGGCTACACCTTC
CASSLPQGYGYTF
>few|TRBV2|TRBJ2-3|TRBD1
TGTGCCAGCAGAATGGGGACAGGGAGGACGTATTTT
CASRMGTGRTYF
>-|TRBV29-1|TRBJ1-1|-
TGCAGCGTTACACGGCTTATGAACACTGAAGCTTTCTTT
CSVTRLMNTEAFF
>few|TRBV6-5|TRBJ2-3|-
TGTGCCAGCAGTTCCATTACAGGGACAGATACGCAGTATTTT
CASSSITGTDTQYF
>-|TRBV12-3/TRBV12-4|TRBJ2-5|TRBD1
TGTGCCAGCAATCGCGGCAGGGGGGAGACCCAGTACTTC
CASNRGRGETQYF
>-|TRBV5-1|TRBJ2-3|-
TGCGCCAGCAGCTTGGATCGGGTTAGCACAGATACGCAGTATTTT
CASSLDRVSTDTQYF
>once|TRBV12-3/TRBV12-4|TRBJ1-6|-
TGTGCCAGCAGTCTCGACACCCAGGGCCTCCACTTT
CASSLDTQGLHF
>-|TRBV7-9|TRBJ2-7|-
TGTGCCAGCAGCAATGGGACGACCTACGAGCAGTACTTC
CASSNGTTYEQYF
>few|TRBV5-1|TRBJ2-3|-
TGCGCCAGCAGCCCAACGTCGGATACGCAGTATTTT
CASSPTSDTQYF
>many|TRBV6-2/TRBV6-3|TRBJ2-7|TRBD2
TGTGCCAGCAGTTACTTGACTAGCGGGTACTACGAGCAGTACTTC
CASSYLTSGYYEQYF
>-|TRBV6-1|TRBJ2-3|TRBD2
TGTGCCAGCAGTAGGACTAGCGGGGGGGCCACAGATACGCAGTATTTT
CASSRTSGGATDTQYF
>few|TRBV7-8|TRBJ1-6|TRBD1
TGTGCCAGCAGCTTAACTACAGGGGTGCGAGAGAATTCACCCCTCCACTTT
CASSLTTGVRENSPLHF
>few|TRBV20-1|TRBJ1-1|TRBD1
TGCAGTGCACCTTCGACCGGGACAGGGGGTACTGAAGCTTTCTTT
CSAPSTGTGGTEAFF
>-|TRBV6-1|TRBJ2-5|-
TGTGCCAGCACTCCAACCGGCGGGTCCCAGTACTTC
CASTPTGGSQYF
>once|TRBV28|TRBJ1-2|-
TGTGCCAGCAGTTTAGGGCAGCATGGCTACACCTTC
CASSLGQHGYTF
>once|TRBV11-3|TRBJ2-7|TRBD2
TGTGCCAGCAGCTTAACTAGCGGATTGTCCTACGAGCAGTACTTC
CASSLTSGLSYEQYF
>-|TRBV4-2|TRBJ2-7|-
TGTGCCAGCAGCCAAGATCGGGCCAACTCCTACGAGCAGTACTTC
CASSQDRANSYEQYF
>-|TRBV6-6|TRBJ1-2|-
TGTGCCAGCAAAATGGGGGTGGATGGCTACACCTTC
CASKMGVDGYTF
>few|TRBV6-5|TRBJ2-5|TRBD2
TGTGCCAGCAGTTACTCGCTCGGGGTAGCGGGAGAAGAGACCCAGTACTTC
CASSYSLGVAGEETQYF
>few|TRBV5-1|TRBJ2-3|TRBD2
TGCGCCAGCAGGTCGCGGGAGCTCACAGATACGCAGTATTTT
CASRSRELTDTQYF
>-|TRBV10-3|TRBJ1-1|-
TGTGCCAGTCGCCGAGAATTGAACACTGAAGCTTTCTTT
CASRRELNTEAFF
>few|TRBV2|TRBJ2-2|-
TGTGCCAGCAAGGGACTTAGCGCCGCCGGGGAGCTGTTTTTT
CASKGLSAAGELFF
>-|TRBV7-8|TRBJ2-7|-
TGTGCCAGCAGCTCGAAACTGGGTGCCGGGGCTCGGTACGAGCAGTACTTC
CASSSKLGAGARYEQYF
>-|TRBV6-5|TRBJ2-3|-
TGTGCCAGCAGTTACGGGGGGCTGAGCACAGATACGCAGTATTTT
CASSYGGLSTDTQYF
>-|TRBV6-1|TRBJ1-5|TRBD1
TGTGCCAGCAGTGGACCGGGACAGATTGTTAGCAATCAGCCCCAGCATTTT
CASSGPGQIVSNQPQHF
>few|TRBV5-1|TRBJ2-2|TRBD2
TGCGCCAGCAGCTTTGAAACGGGAGGGGCGAACACCGGGGAGCTGTTTTTT
CASSFETGGANTGELFF
>-|TRBV6-1|TRBJ2-7|TRBD1
TGTGCCAGCAGTCAAGGACAGGTCTACGAGCAGTACTTC
CASSQGQVYEQYF
>-|TRBV20-1|TRBJ2-7|-
TGCAGTGCTACAGTTGTCAGGGGGGGCGAGCAGTACTTC
CSATVVRGGEQYF
>many|TRBV27|TRBJ2-1|TRBD2
TGTGCCAGCAGTTTAGGACTAGCGGGCGACAATGAGCAGTTCTTC
CASSLGLAGDNEQFF
>many|TRBV5-6|TRBJ2-1|-
TGTGCCAGCAGCCTTGGAGGGCGGTCCAATGAGCAGTTCTTC
CASSLGGRSNEQFF
>-|TRBV5-1|TRBJ2-1|-
TGCGCCAGCAGCTCCCTGAGCTCCTACAATGAGCAGTTCTTC
CASSSLSSYNEQFF
>many|TRBV12-3/TRBV12-4|TRBJ1-1|-
TGTGCCAGCAGTTTACAGAACACTGAAGCTTTCTTT
CASSLQNTEAFF
>few|TRBV6-1|TRBJ1-1|TRBD1
TGTGCCAGCAGCCCACATACCGTTAACAGGGGGTTGGGGAACACTGAAGCTTTCTTT
CASSPHTVNRGLGNTEAFF
>few|TRBV5-8|TRBJ1-3|-
TGTGCCAGCACCTTTGGGGGGCCTGGAAACACCATATATTTT
CASTFGGPGNTIYF
>-|TRBV6-6|TRBJ2-3|TRBD2
TGTGCCAGCGCGGGAGGTGATAGTACGCAGTATTTT
CASAGGDSTQYF
>-|TRBV20-1|TRBJ1-4|-
TGCAGTGCGACCCACCGTTCAACTAATGAAAAACTGTTTTTT
CSATHRSTNEKLFF
>-|TRBV30|TRBJ2-5|-
TGTGCCTGGAGGAGGGCAAGTCAAGAGACCCAGTACTTC
CAWRRASQETQYF
>many|TRBV28|TRBJ2-3|-
TGTGCCAGCAGTGAACTAGCATCGAGCACAGATACGCAGTATTTT
CASSELASSTDTQYF
>few|TRBV19|TRBJ2-2|TRBD2
TGTGCCAGTAGTATACGACTAGCGGGAGCTACCGGGGAGCTGTTTTTT
CASSIRLAGATGELFF
>-|TRBV11-2|TRBJ2-7|TRBD1
TGTGCCAGCAGCTTATTGCGGGACAGGCGAGCCTACGAGCAGTACTTC
CASSLLRDRRAYEQYF
>-|TRBV27|TRBJ2-5|TRBD2
TGTGCCAGCAGTTTACCGGGGGGGACCCAGTACTTC
CASSLPGGTQYF
>many|TRBV11-2|TRBJ2-5|-
TGTGCCAGCAGCTTTTTGCAGGGACCCATAGCCCAGTACTTC
CASSFLQGPIAQYF
>few|TRBV20-1|TRBJ2-7|-
TGCAGTGCTGATGCCGCCGGCGGCTACGAGCAGTACTTC
CSADAAGGYEQYF